A selection of T cell receptor beta chains follows, all from one sample in a study of blood T cell repertoires in COVID-19. Some clones are missing from TCRdb's copy, which holds only in-frame ones; the method was immunoSEQ multiplex PCR. Of approximately 250,000 clones detected, about 88% appear once; the ten largest clones hold 5.2%. Sequencing was carried out using peripheral blood. These receptors all stem from a woman aged 55-69 years with COVID-19, enrolled during active disease. Each CDR3 is given with its conserved first and last residue. The D gene is left open where the match is weak. Rows give clone size only sometimes, using once, few, many, or a class for an expanded clone.

size	J	D	V	CDR3	DNA
.	TRBJ1-4	.	TRBV3-1/TRBV3-2	CASSNQGATNEKLFF	TGTGCCAGCAGCAACCAGGGCGCAACTAATGAAAAACTGTTTTTT
few	TRBJ1-3	.	TRBV5-4	CASSLDGSGSGNTIYF	TGTGCCAGCAGCTTGGACGGGTCAGGGTCTGGAAACACCATATATTTT
once	TRBJ1-2	TRBD1	TRBV28	CASSKPGTGYGYTF	TGTGCCAGCAGTAAACCCGGGACAGGCTATGGCTACACCTTC
.	TRBJ2-7	TRBD2	TRBV6-4	CASSALAGGSEQYF	TGTGCCAGCAGTGCACTAGCGGGAGGGAGCGAGCAGTACTTC
.	TRBJ2-7	.	TRBV27	CASSLKGLGHEQYF	TGTGCCAGCAGTTTAAAGGGACTGGGCCACGAGCAGTACTTC
.	TRBJ2-3	TRBD2	TRBV5-1	CASNGGRSVDTQYF	TGCGCCAGCAATGGCGGGAGGTCCGTAGATACGCAGTATTTT
.	TRBJ1-4	TRBD1	TRBV30	CAWSSDRGEKLFF	TGTGCCTGGAGTTCGGACAGGGGAGAAAAACTGTTTTTT
.	TRBJ2-3	TRBD2	TRBV4-3	CASSRLRSGSTDTQYF	TGCGCCAGCAGCCGTCTGCGTAGCGGGTCCACAGATACGCAGTATTTT
.	TRBJ2-1	TRBD2	TRBV7-7	CASSPLGAGSTYNEQFF	TGTGCCAGCAGCCCCCTGGGAGCGGGAAGTACCTACAATGAGCAGTTCTTC
.	TRBJ1-1	.	TRBV5-1	CASSLVGSTEAFF	TGCGCCAGCAGCTTGGTAGGGAGCACTGAAGCTTTCTTT
.	TRBJ2-1	TRBD2	TRBV6-4	CASRAGGENNEQFF	TGTGCCAGCAGGGCGGGAGGGGAGAACAATGAGCAGTTCTTC
.	TRBJ1-6	TRBD1	TRBV2	CASSVLRTGQFPLHF	TGTGCCAGCAGTGTCCTTAGGACAGGGCAATTCCCCCTCCACTTT
.	TRBJ1-2	.	TRBV28	CASSYLANYGYTF	TGTGCCAGCAGTTACTTGGCTAACTATGGCTACACCTTC
.	TRBJ2-3	TRBD2	TRBV5-1	CASSLGGTSGGTDTQYF	TGCGCCAGCAGCCTGGGGGGGACTAGCGGAGGAACAGATACGCAGTATTTT
once	TRBJ2-1	.	TRBV5-1	CASSFKGGGYNEQFF	TGCGCCAGCAGCTTTAAAGGGGGGGGGTACAATGAGCAGTTCTTC
.	TRBJ2-2	.	TRBV18	CASSPLNTGELFF	TGTGCCAGCTCACCCCTCAACACCGGGGAGCTGTTTTTT
.	TRBJ1-1	.	TRBV28	CASSLSRGKAFF	TGTGCCAGCAGTTTATCGCGGGGAAAGGCTTTCTTT
.	TRBJ1-1	.	TRBV18	CASSPRAGETEAFF	TGTGCCAGCTCACCTAGGGCAGGGGAGACGGAAGCTTTCTTT
.	TRBJ2-3	.	TRBV12-3/TRBV12-4	CASSFRGTDTQYF	TGTGCCAGCAGTTTTAGGGGTACAGATACGCAGTATTTT
.	TRBJ1-1	.	TRBV4-3	CASSQGVRGTEAFF	TGCGCCAGCAGCCAAGGGGTCCGAGGGACTGAAGCTTTCTTT
.	TRBJ2-2	.	TRBV6-5	CASSYVRGSGELFF	TGTGCCAGCAGTTATGTCAGGGGCTCCGGGGAGCTGTTTTTT
.	TRBJ2-6	TRBD2	TRBV28	CASSRDQGGIGANVLTF	TGTGCCAGCAGTCGCGACCAGGGAGGGATTGGGGCCAACGTCCTGACTTTC
.	TRBJ2-1	TRBD1	TRBV11-3	CASSPGTGVGVGSYNEQFF	TGTGCCAGCAGCCCCGGGACAGGGGTGGGGGTAGGCTCCTACAATGAGCAGTTCTTC
.	TRBJ2-3	.	TRBV19	CASSIADTQYF	TGTGCCAGTAGTATCGCAGATACGCAGTATTTT
.	TRBJ2-1	TRBD2	TRBV7-2	CASSLSAWQREGDEQFF	TGTGCCAGCAGCTTAAGCGCGTGGCAGCGGGAGGGCGATGAGCAGTTCTTC
few	TRBJ1-1	.	TRBV5-4	CASTPGVRSGTEAFF	TGTGCCAGCACCCCGGGGGTGAGATCGGGCACTGAAGCTTTCTTT
.	TRBJ1-6	.	TRBV11-2	CASSLLSSYNSPLHF	TGTGCCAGCAGCTTACTTAGCTCCTATAATTCACCCCTCCACTTT
.	TRBJ1-1	.	TRBV2	CASNVGENTEAFF	TGTGCCAGCAACGTAGGGGAGAACACTGAAGCTTTCTTT
.	TRBJ2-2	.	TRBV6-4	CASSDSPPQGANTGELFF	TGTGCCAGCAGTGACTCCCCCCCCCAGGGCGCGAACACCGGGGAGCTGTTTTTT
.	TRBJ2-5	TRBD2	TRBV5-8	CASSSGLAGLKTQYF	TGTGCCAGCAGCTCCGGACTAGCGGGACTGAAGACCCAGTACTTC
.	TRBJ2-5	.	TRBV7-7	CASSSGLTQETQYF	TGTGCCAGCAGCTCAGGGTTAACGCAAGAGACCCAGTACTTC
.	TRBJ1-1	.	TRBV29-1	CSVPKVGGYTEAFF	TGCAGCGTGCCCAAGGTAGGAGGTTACACTGAAGCTTTCTTT
.	TRBJ2-1	TRBD2	TRBV4-1	CASSQDPGTSGRGNRNEQFF	TGCGCCAGCAGCCAAGACCCTGGGACTAGCGGGAGGGGAAATCGCAATGAGCAGTTCTTC
.	TRBJ1-2	.	TRBV13	CASSQAISNYGYTF	TGTGCCAGCAGCCAGGCCATCTCTAACTATGGCTACACCTTC
once	TRBJ2-3	.	TRBV7-2	CASSFRGQSTDTQYF	TGTGCCAGCAGCTTTAGAGGCCAGAGCACAGATACGCAGTATTTT
.	TRBJ1-5	.	TRBV7-8	CASSLAPYNQPQHF	TGTGCCAGCAGCTTAGCGCCCTACAATCAGCCCCAGCATTTT
.	TRBJ2-2	.	TRBV6-5	CASRARGSGELFF	TGTGCCAGCAGAGCTAGGGGAAGCGGGGAGCTGTTTTTT
.	TRBJ2-3	TRBD2	TRBV7-9	CASSDGLVAPYTQYF	TGTGCCAGCAGCGACGGACTAGTTGCTCCGTATACGCAGTATTTT
.	TRBJ2-7	TRBD1	TRBV6-2/TRBV6-3	CASSRDRGKYEQYF	TGTGCCAGCAGCCGTGACAGGGGGAAGTACGAGCAGTACTTC
.	TRBJ2-7	TRBD1	TRBV7-9	CASSPSRDRGYEQYF	TGTGCCAGCAGCCCCAGCCGGGACAGGGGCTACGAGCAGTACTTC
few	TRBJ2-5	.	TRBV18	CASSPMGSLEATQYF	TGTGCCAGCTCACCAATGGGCAGCTTGGAAGCGACCCAGTACTTC
.	TRBJ2-7	.	TRBV15	CATSRHRAGYEQYF	TGTGCCACCAGCAGACACAGGGCCGGCTACGAGCAGTACTTC
.	TRBJ1-2	TRBD1	TRBV20-1	CSATTGEGYTF	TGCAGTGCTACCACAGGGGAAGGCTACACCTTC
.	TRBJ1-1	.	TRBV7-3	CASSSLGSNTEAFF	TGTGCCAGCAGCTCCCTTGGCTCGAACACTGAAGCTTTCTTT
.	TRBJ1-1	.	TRBV29-1	CSGGLQGNTEAFF	TGCAGCGGGGGCTTACAGGGAAACACTGAAGCTTTCTTT
.	TRBJ1-2	.	TRBV12-5	CASGLVLGAEVLYGYTF	TGTGCTAGTGGTTTGGTACTTGGGGCAGAGGTACTATATGGCTACACCTTC
.	TRBJ2-2	TRBD1	TRBV7-2	CASSPVRQGWGELFF	TGTGCCAGCAGCCCTGTCCGACAGGGTTGGGGGGAGCTGTTTTTT